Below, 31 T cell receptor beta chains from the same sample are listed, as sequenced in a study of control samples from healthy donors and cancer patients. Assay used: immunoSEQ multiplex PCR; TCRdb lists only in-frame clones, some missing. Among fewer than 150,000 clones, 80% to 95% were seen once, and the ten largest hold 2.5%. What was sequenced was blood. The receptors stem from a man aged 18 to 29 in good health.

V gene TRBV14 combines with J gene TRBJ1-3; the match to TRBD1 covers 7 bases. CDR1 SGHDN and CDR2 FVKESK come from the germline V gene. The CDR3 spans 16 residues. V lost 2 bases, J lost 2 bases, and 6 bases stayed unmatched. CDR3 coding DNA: TGTGCCAGCAGCCAATACGAGGGGGCCCCTGGAAACACCATATATTTT. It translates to CASSQYEGAPGNTIYF.

CDR3 residues: CASSPRTGEAGELFF. In nucleotides, the CDR3 is TGTGCCAGCTCACCTAGGACGGGAGAGGCCGGGGAGCTGTTTTTT. The chain employs TRBV18 and TRBJ2-2, with D perhaps TRBD2 (6 bases). The CDR3 covers 15 residues. CDR1 is KGHSH and CDR2 is LQKENI in the germline V gene. V was shortened by 3 bases and J by 6 bases, with 14 bases between the two germline ends. Together with reference TRBV18 and TRBJ2-2, the CDR3 gives the full variable domain: NAGVMQNPRHLVRRRGQEARLRCSPMKGHSHVYWYRQLPEEGLKFMVYLQKENIIDESGMPKERFSAEFPKEGPSILRIQQVVRGDSAAYFCASSPRTGEAGELFFGEGSRLTVL.

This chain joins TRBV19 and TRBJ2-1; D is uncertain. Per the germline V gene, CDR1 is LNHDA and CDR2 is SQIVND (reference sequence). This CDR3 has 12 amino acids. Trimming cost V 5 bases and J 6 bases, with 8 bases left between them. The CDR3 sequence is CASSDPANEQFF. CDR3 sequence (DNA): TGTGCCAGTAGTGACCCAGCCAATGAGCAGTTCTTC.

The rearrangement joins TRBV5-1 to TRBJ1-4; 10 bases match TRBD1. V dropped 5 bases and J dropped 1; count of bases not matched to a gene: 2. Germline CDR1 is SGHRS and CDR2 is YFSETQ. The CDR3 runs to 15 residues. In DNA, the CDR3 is TGCGCCAGCAGGGGGACAGGGGAAACTAATGAAAAACTGTTTTTT. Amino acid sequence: CASRGTGETNEKLFF. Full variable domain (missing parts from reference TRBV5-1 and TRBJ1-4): KAGVTQTPRYLIKTRGQQVTLSCSPISGHRSVSWYQQTPGQGLQFLFEYFSETQRNKGNFPGRFSGRQFSNSRSEMNVSTLELGDSALYLCASRGTGETNEKLFFGSGTQLSVL.

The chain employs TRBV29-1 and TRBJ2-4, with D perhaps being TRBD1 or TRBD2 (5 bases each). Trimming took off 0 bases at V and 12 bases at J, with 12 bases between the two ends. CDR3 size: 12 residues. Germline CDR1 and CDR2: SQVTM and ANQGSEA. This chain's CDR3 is CSVEEPRGTQYF. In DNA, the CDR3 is TGCAGCGTTGAAGAACCCCGTGGGACTCAGTACTTC.

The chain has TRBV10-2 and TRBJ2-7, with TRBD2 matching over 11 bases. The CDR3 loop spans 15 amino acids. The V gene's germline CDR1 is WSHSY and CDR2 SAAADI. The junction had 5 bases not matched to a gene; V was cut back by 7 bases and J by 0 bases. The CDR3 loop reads CASTPLAGGSYEQYF. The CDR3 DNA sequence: TGCGCCAGCACCCCTCTAGCGGGGGGCTCCTACGAGCAGTACTTC.

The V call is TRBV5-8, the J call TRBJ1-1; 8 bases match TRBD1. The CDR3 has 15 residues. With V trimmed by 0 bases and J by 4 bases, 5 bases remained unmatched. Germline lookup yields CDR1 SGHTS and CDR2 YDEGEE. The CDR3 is CASSLGQGWGTEAFF. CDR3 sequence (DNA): TGTGCCAGCAGCTTGGGACAGGGGTGGGGCACTGAAGCTTTCTTT. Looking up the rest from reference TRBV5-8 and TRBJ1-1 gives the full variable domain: EAGVTQSPTHLIKTRGQQATLRCSPISGHTSVYWYQQALGLGLQFLLWYDEGEERNRGNFPPRFSGRQFPNYSSELNVNALELEDSALYLCASSLGQGWGTEAFFGQGTRLTVV.

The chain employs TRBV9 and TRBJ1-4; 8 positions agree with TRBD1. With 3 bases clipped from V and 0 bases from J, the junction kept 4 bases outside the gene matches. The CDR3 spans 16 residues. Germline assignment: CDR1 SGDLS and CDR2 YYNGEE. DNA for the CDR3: TGTGCCAGCAGCGCGGGACAGGTTGCAACTAATGAAAAACTGTTTTTT. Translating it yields CASSAGQVATNEKLFF.

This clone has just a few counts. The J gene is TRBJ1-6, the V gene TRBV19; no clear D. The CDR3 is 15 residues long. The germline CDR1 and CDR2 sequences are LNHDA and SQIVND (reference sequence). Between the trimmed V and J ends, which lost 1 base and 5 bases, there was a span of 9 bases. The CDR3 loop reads CASSIVQDNNSPLHF. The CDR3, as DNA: TGTGCCAGTAGTATAGTACAAGACAATAATTCACCCCTCCACTTT. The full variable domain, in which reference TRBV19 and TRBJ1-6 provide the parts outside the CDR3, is DGGITQSPKYLFRKEGQNVTLSCEQNLNHDAMYWYRQDPGQGLRLIYYSQIVNDFQKGDIAEGYSVSREKKESFPLTVTSAQKNPTAFYLCASSIVQDNNSPLHFGNGTRLTVT.

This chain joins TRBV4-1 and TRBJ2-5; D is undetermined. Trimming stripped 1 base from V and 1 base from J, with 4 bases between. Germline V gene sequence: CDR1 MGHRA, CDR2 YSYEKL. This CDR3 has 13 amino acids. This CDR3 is CASSQVSQETQYF. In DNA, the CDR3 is TGCGCCAGCAGCCAAGTCTCCCAAGAGACCCAGTACTTC.

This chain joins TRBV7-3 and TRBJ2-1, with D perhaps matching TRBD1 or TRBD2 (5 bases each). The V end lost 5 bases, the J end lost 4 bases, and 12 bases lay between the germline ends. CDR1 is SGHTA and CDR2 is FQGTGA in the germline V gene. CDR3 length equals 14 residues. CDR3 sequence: CASSRGPQYNEQFF. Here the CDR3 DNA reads TGTGCCAGCAGCCGGGGACCCCAATACAATGAGCAGTTCTTC.

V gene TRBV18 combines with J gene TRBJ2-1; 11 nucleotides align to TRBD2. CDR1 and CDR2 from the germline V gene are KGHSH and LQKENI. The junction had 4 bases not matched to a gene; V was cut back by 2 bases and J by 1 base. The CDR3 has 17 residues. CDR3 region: CASSPALAGGSYNEQFF. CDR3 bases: TGTGCCAGCTCACCAGCTCTAGCGGGGGGATCCTACAATGAGCAGTTCTTC.

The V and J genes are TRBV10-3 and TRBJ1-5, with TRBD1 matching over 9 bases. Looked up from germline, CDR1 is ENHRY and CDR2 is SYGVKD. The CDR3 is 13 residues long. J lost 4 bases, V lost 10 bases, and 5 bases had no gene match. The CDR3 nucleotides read TGTGCCACCCGGGACAGGGAGAATCAGCCCCAGCATTTT. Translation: CATRDRENQPQHF.

The CDR3 DNA reads TGCGCCAGCAGCTTCAGTCCAGGGGGGACCTACGAGCAGTACGTC. It codes for CASSFSPGGTYEQYV. The chain uses TRBV5-1 and TRBJ2-7, with D possibly being TRBD1 (7 bases). Per the germline V gene, CDR1 is SGHRS and CDR2 is YFSETQ. Trimming removed 2 bases from V and 2 bases from J, with 14 bases in between. This CDR3 region has 15 residues.

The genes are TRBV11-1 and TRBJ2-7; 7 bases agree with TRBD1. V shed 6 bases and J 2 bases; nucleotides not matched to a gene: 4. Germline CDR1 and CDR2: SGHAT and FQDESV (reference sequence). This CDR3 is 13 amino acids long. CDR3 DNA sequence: TGTGCCAGCAGTCGGACAGGTACCTACGAGCAGTACGTC. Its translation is CASSRTGTYEQYV.

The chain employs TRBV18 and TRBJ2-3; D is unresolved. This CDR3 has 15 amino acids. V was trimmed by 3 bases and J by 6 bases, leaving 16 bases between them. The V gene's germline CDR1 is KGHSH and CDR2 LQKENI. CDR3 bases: TGTGCCAGCTCACCCACCCAGCAGGCGGTGGATACGCAGTATTTT. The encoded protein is CASSPTQQAVDTQYF.

CDR3 amino acids: CASSPLGRGRETQYF. The CDR3 DNA is TGCGCCAGCAGCCCGCTAGGCAGGGGACGAGAGACCCAGTACTTC. The chain is built from TRBV5-1 and TRBJ2-5; maybe TRBD1 (6 bases). The germline V gene has CDR1 SGHRS and CDR2 YFSETQ. V shed 4 bases and J shed 4 bases, with 17 bases lying between them. CDR3 length: 15 residues. Supplemented by reference TRBV5-1 and TRBJ2-5, the full variable domain reads KAGVTQTPRYLIKTRGQQVTLSCSPISGHRSVSWYQQTPGQGLQFLFEYFSETQRNKGNFPGRFSGRQFSNSRSEMNVSTLELGDSALYLCASSPLGRGRETQYFGPGTRLLVL.

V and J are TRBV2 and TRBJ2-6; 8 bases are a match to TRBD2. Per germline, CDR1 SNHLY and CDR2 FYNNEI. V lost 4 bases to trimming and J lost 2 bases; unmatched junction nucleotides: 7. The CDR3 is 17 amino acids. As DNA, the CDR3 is TGTGCCAGCAGTGTTACTAGCGGATTTACTGGGGCCAACGTCCTGACTTTC. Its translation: CASSVTSGFTGANVLTF.

The CDR3 is CATSSGDAASYNEQFF. As DNA, the CDR3 is TGTGCCACCAGCTCAGGGGACGCGGCCTCCTACAATGAGCAGTTCTTC. V and J are TRBV15 and TRBJ2-1; weak D call: TRBD1 (6 bases). V was pared by 5 bases and J by 0 bases, with 14 bases between. The germline gives CDR1 LNHNV, CDR2 YYDKDF (reference sequence). The CDR3 spans 16 residues. The full variable domain, in which reference TRBV15 and TRBJ2-1 provide the parts outside the CDR3, is DAMVIQNPRYQVTQFGKPVTLSCSQTLNHNVMYWYQQKSSQAPKLLFHYYDKDFNNEADTPDNFQSRRPNTSFCFLDIRSPGLGDTAMYLCATSSGDAASYNEQFFGPGTRLTVL.

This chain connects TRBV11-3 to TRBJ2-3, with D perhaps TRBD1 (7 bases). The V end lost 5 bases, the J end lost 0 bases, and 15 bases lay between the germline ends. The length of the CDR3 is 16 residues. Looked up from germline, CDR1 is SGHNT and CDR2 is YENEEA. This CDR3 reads CASSPRGRTSTDTQYF. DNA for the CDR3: TGTGCCAGCAGCCCCAGGGGGAGGACTAGCACAGATACGCAGTATTTT.

The CDR3 DNA reads as TGTGCCAGCATTCTCGCCGAGGGGACAGGGAACGGCTACACCTTC. It yields the protein CASILAEGTGNGYTF. V and J are TRBV6-5 and TRBJ1-2; 9 bases are shared with TRBD1. The CDR3 loop spans 15 amino acids. Germline V CDR1 and CDR2: MNHEY, SVGAGI. The junction had 14 bases not matched to a gene; V was cut back by 7 bases and J by 8 bases.

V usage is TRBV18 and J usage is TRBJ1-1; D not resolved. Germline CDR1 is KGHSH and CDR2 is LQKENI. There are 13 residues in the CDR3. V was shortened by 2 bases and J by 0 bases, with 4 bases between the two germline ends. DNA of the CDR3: TGTGCCAGCTCACCAGGGATGAACACTGAAGCTTTCTTT. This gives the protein CASSPGMNTEAFF.

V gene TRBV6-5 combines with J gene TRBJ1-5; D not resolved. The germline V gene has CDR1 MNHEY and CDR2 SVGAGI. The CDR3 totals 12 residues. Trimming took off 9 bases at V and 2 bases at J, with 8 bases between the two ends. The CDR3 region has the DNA TGTGCCAGTACGGTGGGCAATCAGCCCCAGCATTTT. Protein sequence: CASTVGNQPQHF.

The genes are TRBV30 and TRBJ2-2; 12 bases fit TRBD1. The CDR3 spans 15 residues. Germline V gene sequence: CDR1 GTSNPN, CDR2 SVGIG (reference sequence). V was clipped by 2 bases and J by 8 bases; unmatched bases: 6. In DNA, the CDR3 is TGTGCCTGGAGTACGGGACAGGGGGCTTTAGGGGAGCTGTTTTTT. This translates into CAWSTGQGALGELFF.

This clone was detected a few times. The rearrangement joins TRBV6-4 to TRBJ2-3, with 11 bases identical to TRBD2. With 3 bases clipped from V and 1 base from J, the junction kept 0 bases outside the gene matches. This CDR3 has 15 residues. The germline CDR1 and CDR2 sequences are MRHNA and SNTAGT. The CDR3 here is CASSETSGGTDTQYF. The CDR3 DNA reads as TGTGCCAGCAGTGAGACTAGCGGGGGCACAGATACGCAGTATTTT.

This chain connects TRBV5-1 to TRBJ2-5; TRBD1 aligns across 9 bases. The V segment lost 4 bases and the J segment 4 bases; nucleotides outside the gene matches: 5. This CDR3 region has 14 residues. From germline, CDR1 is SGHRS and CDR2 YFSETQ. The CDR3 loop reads CASSPGTGLETQYF. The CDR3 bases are TGCGCCAGCAGCCCAGGGACAGGGCTAGAGACCCAGTACTTC.

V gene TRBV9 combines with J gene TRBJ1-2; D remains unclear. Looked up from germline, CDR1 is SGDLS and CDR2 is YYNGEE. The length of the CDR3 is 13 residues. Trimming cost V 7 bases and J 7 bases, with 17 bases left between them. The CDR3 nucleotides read TGTGCCAGCTTCGGATCTGGGTCGGTTGGCTACACCTTC. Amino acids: CASFGSGSVGYTF.

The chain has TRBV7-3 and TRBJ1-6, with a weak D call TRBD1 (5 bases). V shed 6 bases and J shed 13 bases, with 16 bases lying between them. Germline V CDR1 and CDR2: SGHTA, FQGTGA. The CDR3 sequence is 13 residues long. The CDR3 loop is CASSLSRGSPLHF. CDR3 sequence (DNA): TGTGCCAGCAGTCTTAGCCGGGGCTCGCCCCTCCACTTT.

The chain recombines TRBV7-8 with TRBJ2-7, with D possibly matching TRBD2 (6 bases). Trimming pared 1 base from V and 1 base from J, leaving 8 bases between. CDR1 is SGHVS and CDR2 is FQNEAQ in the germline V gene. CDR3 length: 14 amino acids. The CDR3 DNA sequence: TGTGCCAGCAGCTTAGGCGGGGTTTCCTACGAGCAGTACTTC. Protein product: CASSLGGVSYEQYF.

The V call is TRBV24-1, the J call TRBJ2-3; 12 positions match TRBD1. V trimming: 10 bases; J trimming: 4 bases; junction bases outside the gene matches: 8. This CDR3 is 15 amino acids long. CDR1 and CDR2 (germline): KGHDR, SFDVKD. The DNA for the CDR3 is TGTGCCACGAACCCAGGGACAGGGGGCGCAGATACGCAGTATTTT. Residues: CATNPGTGGADTQYF.

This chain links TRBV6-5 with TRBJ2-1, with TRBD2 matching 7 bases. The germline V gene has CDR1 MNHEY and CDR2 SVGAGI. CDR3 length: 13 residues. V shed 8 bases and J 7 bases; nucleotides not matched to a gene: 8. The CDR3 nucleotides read TGTGCCAGCGTAGCGGGTTCCTTAAATGAGCAGTTCTTC. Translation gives CASVAGSLNEQFF.